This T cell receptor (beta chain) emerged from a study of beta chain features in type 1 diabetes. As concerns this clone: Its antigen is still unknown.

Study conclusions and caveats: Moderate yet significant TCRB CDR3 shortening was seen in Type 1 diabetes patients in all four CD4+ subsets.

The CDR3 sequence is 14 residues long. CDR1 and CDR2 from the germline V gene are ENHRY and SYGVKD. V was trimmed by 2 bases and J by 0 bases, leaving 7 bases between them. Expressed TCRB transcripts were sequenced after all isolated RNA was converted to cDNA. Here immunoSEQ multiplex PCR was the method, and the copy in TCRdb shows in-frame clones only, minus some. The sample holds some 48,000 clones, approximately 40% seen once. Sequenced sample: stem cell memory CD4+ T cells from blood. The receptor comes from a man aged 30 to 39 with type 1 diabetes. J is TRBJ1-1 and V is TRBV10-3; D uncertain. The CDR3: CAISETELNTEAFF. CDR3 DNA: TGTGCCATCAGTGAGACAGAGTTGAACACTGAAGCTTTCTTT.